Each of the 27 T cell receptor beta chains below was sequenced from the same sample in a study of regulatory T cells in long-lasting Graves disease. Combining iRepertoire HTBI primers with Arm-PCR of CDR3 regions, the authors built TCR beta libraries. MiXCR, applied by TCRdb to the multiplex PCR reads, yields one record per CDR3 protein. The sample contains about 220,000 distinct CDR3 sequences, around a fifth of which appear only once. Stated time point: newly diagnosed GD, antithyroid drugs for less than 3 months. From RNA extracted from PBMCs, the TCR library was made. The same sample was also used in a study of T cells in Graves' hyperthyroidism and ophthalmopathy.

The sequences come from peripheral blood mononuclear cells (PBMCs), collected at new diagnosis, from a patient treated with antithyroid drugs. All receptors derive from a woman aged 25 to 39 with Graves disease.

At least ten counts were recorded for this clonotype. The gene calls are TRBV10-3 and TRBJ2-7; D is perhaps TRBD1 (5 bases). V was shortened by 6 bases and J by 6 bases, with 21 bases between the two germline ends. Germline CDR1 ENHRY, CDR2 SYGVKD. The CDR3 totals 15 residues. CDR3 DNA: TGTGCCATCAGAGGGGCGGCCTCGTCCCCTCTCGAGCAGTACTTC. Its protein product is CAIRGAASSPLEQYF.

This clonotype has a count of ten or more. V is TRBV30 and J is TRBJ1-1; possibly TRBD1 for D (5 bases). This CDR3 has 13 amino acids. Germline V gene data show CDR1 as GTSNPN and CDR2 as SVGIG (reference sequence). V was trimmed by 5 bases and J by 2 bases, leaving 12 bases between them. CDR3 DNA: TGTGCCTGGGGTAGACAGCTAAACACTGAAGCTTTCTTT. Protein sequence: CAWGRQLNTEAFF. The whole variable domain, remainder taken from reference TRBV30 and TRBJ1-1, is SQTIHQWPATLVQPVGSPLSLECTVEGTSNPNLYWYRQAAGRGLQLLFYSVGIGQISSEVPQNLSASRPQDRQFILSSKKLLLSDSGFYLCAWGRQLNTEAFFGQGTRLTVV.

This clonotype was recorded a few times. The chain has TRBV6-1 and TRBJ2-7; D is unresolved. Per germline, CDR1 MNHNS and CDR2 SASEGT. Trimming took 8 bases from V and 1 from J, leaving 15 bases between them. This CDR3 is 14 amino acids long. This chain's CDR3 is CASGSGPPSYEQYF. As DNA, the CDR3 is TGTGCCAGCGGCTCCGGGCCACCATCCTACGAGCAGTACTTC.

This clonotype came up many times. The CDR3 bases are TGTGCCACCAAGGACGGGATTCATTCACCCCTCCACTTT. It encodes CATKDGIHSPLHF. The chain carries TRBV24-1 and TRBJ1-6; no reliable D call. Trimming shortened V by 8 bases and J by 8 bases, and 12 bases separated the two germline ends. Germline V CDR1 and CDR2: KGHDR, SFDVKD. The CDR3 totals 13 residues.

There are many counts of this clonotype. The chain is built from TRBV5-1 and TRBJ1-3; D not resolved. Germline CDR1 and CDR2: SGHRS and YFSETQ. The CDR3 extends over 13 amino acids. V was cut by 2 bases and J by 1 base, with 4 bases left in between. For the CDR3, the DNA is TGCGCCAGCAGCTTCCAATCTGGAAACACCATATATTTT. This translates into CASSFQSGNTIYF.

Concerning this clonotype itself: The likely explanation is a read error, given a far larger clone one base away. The chain carries TRBV12-3 or TRBV12-4 and TRBJ1-5, with a weak D call TRBD2 (5 bases). The better agreement between TRBJ2-3 and the DNA end casts doubt on the J call. This CDR3 contains 13 residues. CDR3 bases: TGTGCCAGCAGGCCCCGGGAAAATCAGCCCCAGTATTTT. Translated, it gives CASRPRENQPQYF.

Concerning this clonotype: Compared with germline, one end of the junction differs, possibly owing to a read error. J is TRBJ2-7 and V is TRBV9; D unresolved. Germline V gene sequence: CDR1 SGDLS, CDR2 YYNGEE. This CDR3 spans 13 amino acids. CDR3 nucleotides: TGTGCCAGCAGCGTAGTGGTCTCCTACAAGCAGTACTTC. This translates into CASSVVVSYKQYF.

The chain employs TRBV2 and TRBJ2-1; no definite D call. The CDR3 sequence is 15 residues long. V was pared by 6 bases and J by 0 bases, with 12 bases between. Germline V gives CDR1 SNHLY, CDR2 FYNNEI. CDR3 in amino acids: CASRRSESSYNEQFF. The CDR3 DNA follows: TGTGCCAGCAGACGGTCCGAATCCTCCTACAATGAGCAGTTCTTC.

In the case of this clonotype: Given a much more abundant clone one base away, this may be a read error. This sequence joins TRBV11-2 and TRBJ2-7, with D tentatively TRBD1 or TRBD2 (6 bases each). Trimming took off 0 bases at V and 2 bases at J, with 11 bases between the two ends. Germline CDR1 is SGHAT and CDR2 is FQNNGV. The CDR3 runs 15 residues. CDR3 region: CASSLDGGDTYEQYF. The CDR3 nucleotides are TGTGCCAGCAGCTTAGACGGGGGCGATACCTACGAGCAGTACTTC.

V gene TRBV6-1 combines with J gene TRBJ2-1, with D tentatively TRBD1 (5 bases). The CDR3 length is 13 residues. V lost 6 bases and J lost 5, with 11 bases in between. Germline CDR1 MNHNS, CDR2 SASEGT. The CDR3 reads CASRITGNNEQFF. The CDR3 DNA reads TGTGCCAGCAGGATAACAGGAAACAATGAGCAGTTCTTC.

This clonotype was counted a few times. A read error may account for a junction end that differs from germline. The chain joins TRBV3-1 to TRBJ1-1; 8 bases are shared with TRBD1. The CDR3 sequence is 14 residues long. Looked up from germline, CDR1 is LGHDT and CDR2 is YNNKEL (reference sequence). CDR3 coding DNA: TGTGCCAGCAGCCCATTTCAGGGGGCCCCTGAGGCTTTCTTT. This translates into CASSPFQGAPEAFF.

This clonotype was seen ten or more times. CDR3: CASSTDRSTGELFF. The DNA of the CDR3 is TGTGCCAGCTCAACAGACAGGTCCACCGGGGAGCTGTTTTTT. The chain joins TRBV18 to TRBJ2-2; TRBD1 might be the D (6 bases). V was pared by 5 bases and J by 4 bases, with 11 bases between. Germline V gives CDR1 KGHSH, CDR2 LQKENI. This CDR3 region has 14 residues. The variable domain in full, completed from reference TRBV18 and TRBJ2-2, reads NAGVMQNPRHLVRRRGQEARLRCSPMKGHSHVYWYRQLPEEGLKFMVYLQKENIIDESGMPKERFSAEFPKEGPSILRIQQVVRGDSAAYFCASSTDRSTGELFFGEGSRLTVL.

This clonotype was counted at least ten times. DNA of the CDR3: TGTGCCAGCAGCCCCAGCGACGGGAGGACTGAAAAACTGTTTTTT. It codes for CASSPSDGRTEKLFF. The chain combines TRBV3-1 with TRBJ1-4, with D hard to call. The CDR3 is 15 amino acids. The V gene's germline CDR1 is LGHDT and CDR2 YNNKEL (reference sequence). Trimming took 4 bases from V and 7 from J, leaving 16 bases between them.

The genes are TRBV5-5 and TRBJ1-1, with D possibly TRBD1 on 5 matching bases. Trimming cost V 1 base and J 6 bases, with 10 bases left between them. The CDR3 runs 13 residues. Germline V gene data show CDR1 as SGHKS and CDR2 as YYEKEE (reference sequence). The CDR3 sequence is CASSLRGCAEAFF. The CDR3 DNA is TGTGCCAGCAGCTTGCGGGGCTGCGCTGAAGCTTTCTTT. The complete variable domain, with remaining parts taken from reference TRBV5-5 and TRBJ1-1, reads DAGVTQSPTHLIKTRGQQVTLRCSPISGHKSVSWYQQVLGQGPQFIFQYYEKEERGRGNFPDRFSARQFPNYSSELNVNALLLGDSALYLCASSLRGCAEAFFGQGTRLTVV.

This clonotype was recorded at least ten times. V and J are TRBV28 and TRBJ1-6; D gene uncertain. The V gene's germline CDR1 is MDHEN and CDR2 SYDVKM. The CDR3 has 15 residues. Trimming pared 8 bases from V and 5 bases from J, leaving 16 bases between. The CDR3 nucleotides read TGTGCCAGCGGTGAGGCCACGATAAATAATTCACCCCTCCACTTT. The encoded protein is CASGEATINNSPLHF. The full variable domain, with the rest looked up from reference TRBV28 and TRBJ1-6, is DVKVTQSSRYLVKRTGEKVFLECVQDMDHENMFWYRQDPGLGLRLIYFSYDVKMKEKGDIPEGYSVSREKKERFSLILESASTNQTSMYLCASGEATINNSPLHFGNGTRLTVT.

The chain recombines TRBV9 with TRBJ2-1, with D perhaps assigned TRBD1 or TRBD2 (5 bases each). CDR3 length: 16 amino acids. Germline CDR1 SGDLS, CDR2 YYNGEE. V was clipped by 4 bases and J by 7 bases, with 21 bases between them. For the CDR3, the DNA is TGTGCCAGCAGCAACACGCTGTCTCTAGGGACGAATGAGCAGTTCTTC. Its translation: CASSNTLSLGTNEQFF.

There are a few counts of this clonotype. The gene calls are TRBV3-1 and TRBJ1-6, with a tentative D call TRBD1 (5 bases). V was trimmed by 3 bases and J by 5 bases, leaving 14 bases between them. Germline CDR1 reads LGHDT; CDR2 reads YNNKEL (reference sequence). The CDR3 is 16 residues long. The CDR3 nucleotides are TGTGCCAGCAGCCAGCTTCGACAGCCCAATAATTCACCCCTCCACTTT. Protein product: CASSQLRQPNNSPLHF. The complete variable domain, with remaining parts taken from reference TRBV3-1 and TRBJ1-6, reads DTAVSQTPKYLVTQMGNDKSIKCEQNLGHDTMYWYKQDSKKFLKIMFSYNNKELIINETVPNRFSPKSPDKAHLNLHINSLELGDSAVYFCASSQLRQPNNSPLHFGNGTRLTVT.

At least ten counts were recorded for this clonotype. J is TRBJ1-3 and V is TRBV12-5; 11 nucleotides line up with TRBD1. Germline V gene data show CDR1 as LGHNT and CDR2 as FRNRAP. Trimming at V came to 5 bases and at J to 2 bases, leaving 2 bases not matched to a gene. The CDR3 consists of 15 residues. The CDR3 sequence is CASGRGQGAGNTIYF. CDR3 nucleotides: TGTGCTAGTGGTAGGGGACAGGGGGCTGGAAACACCATATATTTT.

This clonotype was detected ten times or more. The V gene is TRBV10-3, the J gene TRBJ2-1, with 12 bases identical to TRBD2. The CDR3 is 15 amino acids. With 6 bases clipped from V and 6 bases from J, the junction kept 6 bases outside the gene matches. Germline values: CDR1 ENHRY, CDR2 SYGVKD. The CDR3 here is CAIRQLAGGVNEQFF. CDR3 DNA: TGTGCCATCAGACAACTAGCGGGAGGAGTCAATGAGCAGTTCTTC.

The chain is built from TRBV7-2 and TRBJ2-1; 11 bases are shared with TRBD2. The junction had 3 bases not matched to a gene; V was cut back by 5 bases and J by 3 bases. The V gene's germline CDR1 is SGHTA and CDR2 FQGNSA. The CDR3 consists of 15 residues. Here the CDR3 DNA reads TGTGCCAGCAGCCCTAGCGGGGGGCACTACAATGAGCAGTTCTTC. It is translated as CASSPSGGHYNEQFF.

Many counts were recorded for this clonotype. The rearrangement joins TRBV30 to TRBJ1-2; D gene ambiguous. Trimming took 2 bases from V and 4 from J, leaving 14 bases between them. This CDR3 has 14 residues. Germline-derived CDR1 and CDR2 are GTSNPN and SVGIG (reference sequence). The CDR3 sequence is CAWSPRGQIYGYTF. DNA of the CDR3: TGTGCCTGGAGTCCTCGAGGGCAGATCTATGGCTACACCTTC.

This clonotype has at least ten counts. The chain is built from TRBV4-1 and TRBJ1-1; 11 positions agree with TRBD1. CDR1 MGHRA and CDR2 YSYEKL come from the germline V gene. J gave up 5 bases and V 4 bases, and 6 bases lay outside the gene matches. The CDR3 spans 15 residues. This CDR3 reads CASSPTDRGRTEAFF. The CDR3 DNA sequence: TGCGCCAGCAGCCCAACGGACAGGGGGCGAACTGAAGCTTTCTTT.

This rearrangement joins TRBV5-1 to TRBJ2-1, with a tentative D call TRBD1 (6 bases). The CDR3 sequence is 15 residues long. The ends were cut back, 4 bases at V and 12 bases at J, with 23 bases in the middle. The V gene's germline CDR1 is SGHRS and CDR2 YFSETQ. As DNA, the CDR3 is TGCGCCAGCAGCAATACTGGACAGTATGGGTACGGGCAGTTCTTC. Amino acids: CASSNTGQYGYGQFF.

This clonotype was seen at least ten times. V gene TRBV30 combines with J gene TRBJ1-2; the match to TRBD1 covers 7 bases. The V and J ends lost 3 bases and 0 bases, in that order; junction bases with no gene match: 1. The germline V gene has CDR1 GTSNPN and CDR2 SVGIG (reference sequence). The CDR3 has 13 amino acids. DNA for the CDR3: TGTGCCTGGAGCGGGACAGCTAACTATGGCTACACCTTC. Translated, it gives CAWSGTANYGYTF.

At least ten counts were recorded for this clonotype. V and J are TRBV5-6 and TRBJ1-5; the match to TRBD1 covers 7 bases. V lost 1 base and J lost 3; bases outside the gene matches: 7. Germline-derived CDR1 and CDR2 are SGHDT and YYEEEE. This CDR3 is 16 amino acids long. CDR3 bases: TGTGCCAGCAGCTTGAGAGGAGGGGGCTCCAATCAGCCCCAGCATTTT. Residues: CASSLRGGGSNQPQHF.

The chain joins TRBV28 to TRBJ2-1; the D gene is possibly TRBD1 (6 bases). Trimming pared 5 bases from V and 9 bases from J, leaving 17 bases between. CDR3 length equals 14 residues. The V gene's germline CDR1 is MDHEN and CDR2 SYDVKM. The CDR3 sequence is CASSIGQTMGEQFF. CDR3 nucleotides: TGTGCCAGCAGTATCGGACAGACGATGGGTGAGCAGTTCTTC.

This clonotype was seen many times. The rearrangement joins TRBV27 to TRBJ1-1; D remains unclear. This CDR3 contains 15 residues. The V end lost 2 bases, the J end lost 4 bases, and 14 bases lay between the germline ends. Germline-derived CDR1 and CDR2 are MNHEY and SMNVEV (reference sequence). CDR3 DNA: TGTGCCAGCAGTTTAGGCCTCATGGCCGTCACTGAAGCTTTCTTT. This translates into CASSLGLMAVTEAFF.